The source of this T cell receptor (beta chain) is a study of T cells in localized non-small cell lung cancer. Here immunoSEQ multiplex PCR was the method, and the copy in TCRdb shows in-frame clones only, minus some. The data show 70,000 to 100,000 clones, about nine tenths seen once. Whole-study findings and limits: In uninvolved adjacent lung, T cell clonality reached its highest value, exceeding tumor. Patients showing higher blood T cell density tended to see longer overall survival.

Worth noting for this clone: Its target is not known.

The germline V gene has CDR1 MDHEN and CDR2 SYDVKM. The V and J ends lost 6 bases and 5 bases respectively, with 7 bases between them. The CDR3 loop spans 11 amino acids. This chain connects TRBV28 to TRBJ1-2, with D hard to call. The material sequenced was PBMCs, taken before any cancer treatment. The sequence derives from a woman aged 40 to 75 with stage II squamous cell lung carcinoma. The CDR3 region is CASRAVYGYTF. Written as DNA, the CDR3 is TGTGCCAGCAGGGCGGTTTATGGCTACACCTTC.